This entry is about one T cell receptor (beta chain). The target antigen is unknown. This sample is drawn from a study of T cell responses to AZD1222 COVID-19 vaccine. Study-wide points: There were mostly white British donors and more females than males, and clonal diversity was possibly underestimated. Only a handful of AZD1222 recipients tested seropositive at baseline. Spike-specific TCR breadth and depth rose after two AZD1222 doses. Sampling captured repertoires only after the peak T cell response.

Assay: immunoSEQ multiplex PCR; the TCRdb copy retains only in-frame clones and omits some. The sample carries about 56,000 clones, 75% to 90% recorded once. V dropped 2 bases and J dropped 2; count of bases not matched to a gene: 8. Germline-derived CDR1 and CDR2 are MNHGY and SVAAGI. The CDR3 length is 17 residues. Sample: peripheral blood, taken 28 days after the second AZD1222 dose. The chain employs TRBV6-9 and TRBJ2-3; 9 nucleotides line up with TRBD2. This receptor was identified in an adult who received the AZD1222 COVID-19 vaccine. CDR3 in amino acids: CASSYKLAGAFTDTQYF. Here the CDR3 DNA reads TGTGCCAGCAGTTATAAATTAGCGGGGGCCTTCACAGATACGCAGTATTTT.